Here is one TCR beta chain with its context. Its antigen remains unknown. The data were obtained in a study of blood T cells in healthy people across ages. Broader study findings: Naive T cell percentage and TCR beta diversity correlated strongly.

Together with a sample-barcoded 5' primer, a J-beta primer mix was included in a second PCR lasting about 6 to 11 cycles. TCRdb recomputed calls from the 5' RACE reads with MiXCR, one row per CDR3 protein. The data hold roughly 1,000,000 distinct CDR3 sequences, with almost 25% observed a single time. The CDR3 has 16 amino acids. Per the germline V gene, CDR1 is DFQATT and CDR2 is SNEGSKA (reference sequence). Deletions cut 6 bases from V and 5 bases from J, with 25 bases between. These data were also reused for a study on T cells of mothers and their children. That work states: Relative to unrelated pairs, biologically related mother-child dyads exhibited marginally greater, non-significant overlap.

The sequencing input was blood. The chain carries TRBV20-1 and TRBJ1-1, with D uncertain. The sequence came from a girl aged 2-10 years in good health. The CDR3 coding sequence is TGCAGTGCCAAGACTTTCCGCGACTGGGGAGAGACTGAAGCTTTCTTT. It is translated as CSAKTFRDWGETEAFF.